These 23 T cell receptor beta chains originate from one sample sequenced in a study of HIV-infected patients and healthy controls. Reverse transcription used 450 to 550 ng RNA and constant-region primers for alpha and beta. Separate chain-specific third strand synthesis with multiplexing indices produced the alpha and beta libraries. A single record per CDR3 protein comes from TCRdb applying MiXCR to the 5' RACE reads. The table records about 6,000 distinct CDR3 sequences, more than 8.5% of them present only once. All unsorted peripheral T cells were captured because whole blood was used without fractionation. This specimen consisted of blood, obtained before antiretroviral therapy. Receptor source: an adult with HIV infection.

This clonotype showed up many times. V gene TRBV19 combines with J gene TRBJ2-1, with a tentative D call TRBD2 (5 bases). This CDR3 region has 14 residues. Germline loops: CDR1 LNHDA, CDR2 SQIVND (reference sequence). The V end lost 7 bases, the J end lost 0 bases, and 10 bases lay between the germline ends. CDR3 in DNA: TGTGCCAGTATGATGGGGAGCTCCTACAATGAGCAGTTCTTC. The encoded protein is CASMMGSSYNEQFF.

This clonotype was seen ten or more times. The V gene is TRBV10-3, the J gene TRBJ2-5; D is undetermined. This CDR3 contains 11 residues. The germline V and J ends were trimmed by 6 bases and 5 bases, with 7 bases remaining between them. CDR1 and CDR2 (germline): ENHRY, SYGVKD. The CDR3 region has the DNA TGTGCCATCAGGTCGCGGGAGACCCAGTACTTC. It encodes CAIRSRETQYF.

This clonotype is labeled as medium-sized. This chain joins TRBV19 and TRBJ1-4; D may be TRBD1 (5 bases). This CDR3 region has 14 residues. In germline, CDR1 is LNHDA, CDR2 SQIVND (reference sequence). Trimming left V 10 bases short and J 7 bases short, with 19 bases between. The CDR3 region has the DNA TGTGCCACCCGCCCCCCGGGGGAGGTTGAAAAACTGTTTTTT. Translated, it gives CATRPPGEVEKLFF.

There are many counts of this clonotype. The V gene is TRBV3-1, the J gene TRBJ2-6; TRBD1 agrees at 10 bases. V gave up 0 bases and J gave up 0 bases; unmatched junction bases: 5. Germline assignment: CDR1 LGHDT and CDR2 YNNKEL (reference sequence). The CDR3 extends over 19 amino acids. The CDR3 bases are TGTGCCAGCAGCCAAGAAGACAGGGGGCGATACTCTGGGGCCAACGTCCTGACTTTC. This codes for CASSQEDRGRYSGANVLTF.

This clonotype was found many times. CDR3 region: CASSRQGKETQYF. The CDR3, as DNA: TGTGCCAGCTCACGTCAGGGGAAAGAGACCCAGTACTTC. J is TRBJ2-5 and V is TRBV18; D might be TRBD1 (6 bases). CDR1 is KGHSH, CDR2 LQKENI, per germline. The CDR3 totals 13 residues. V was clipped by 4 bases and J by 3 bases, with 9 bases between them.

This sequence joins TRBV20-1 and TRBJ2-3; 7 bases line up with TRBD2. J lost 3 bases, V lost 3 bases, and 6 bases had no gene match. Germline V gene data show CDR1 as DFQATT and CDR2 as SNEGSKA (reference sequence). This CDR3 has 14 amino acids. In DNA form, the CDR3 reads TGCAGTGCTAGTGACAGCGGGGTAACAGATACGCAGTATTTT. It codes for CSASDSGVTDTQYF.

This rearrangement joins TRBV20-1 to TRBJ2-2, with D unresolved. Trimming pared 0 bases from V and 1 base from J, leaving 9 bases between. Germline CDR1 DFQATT, CDR2 SNEGSKA (reference sequence). This CDR3 has 15 residues. For the CDR3, the DNA is TGCAGTGCTAGAGATCTAGTAGGGAACACCGGGGAGCTGTTTTTT. This codes for CSARDLVGNTGELFF.

This clonotype is medium-sized in the sample. V and J are TRBV29-1 and TRBJ1-2; D might be TRBD1 (5 bases). The germline gives CDR1 SQVTM, CDR2 ANQGSEA. This CDR3 comprises 16 residues. V lost 6 bases to trimming and J lost 5 bases, with 25 bases between them. CDR3: CSVPGTGLLAFYGYTF. The DNA of the CDR3 is TGCAGCGTCCCCGGGACCGGCCTACTGGCTTTTTATGGCTACACCTTC.

The chain joins TRBV5-4 to TRBJ2-3; 10 bases map to TRBD2. CDR1 and CDR2 (germline): SGHNT, YYREEE (reference sequence). CDR3 length equals 17 residues. The ends lost 3 bases at V and 2 bases at J; junction bases unmatched: 9. Here the CDR3 reads CASSSLDSGGLTDTQYF. DNA for the CDR3: TGTGCCAGCAGCTCTCTCGATAGCGGGGGGCTCACAGATACGCAGTATTTT.

Relative to its sample, this clonotype is medium-sized. This chain joins TRBV29-1 and TRBJ2-7; a weak D match, TRBD2 (6 bases). This CDR3 is 12 amino acids long. V was pared by 7 bases and J by 4 bases, with 14 bases between. CDR1 is SQVTM and CDR2 is ANQGSEA in the germline V gene. In nucleotides, the CDR3 is TGCAGCGCCCACGGGGGACTTTACGAGCAGTACTTC. This encodes CSAHGGLYEQYF.

The chain combines TRBV20-1 with TRBJ1-4; no definite D call. The germline V gene has CDR1 DFQATT and CDR2 SNEGSKA (reference sequence). Trimming pared 0 bases from V and 7 bases from J, leaving 15 bases between. The CDR3 runs to 15 residues. The CDR3 spells CSARESVGSAEKLFF. The DNA of the CDR3 is TGCAGTGCTAGAGAATCCGTCGGGTCGGCTGAAAAACTGTTTTTT.

This clonotype came up a few times. CDR3 DNA: TGCGCCAGCAGCACGCGATACCTTAGGGGTGACGGCAATCAGCCCCAGCATTTT. Protein product: CASSTRYLRGDGNQPQHF. The chain is built from TRBV4-1 and TRBJ1-5; maybe TRBD1 (5 bases). The V gene's germline CDR1 is MGHRA and CDR2 YSYEKL. The V end was cut by 5 bases, the J end by 2 bases, with 22 bases between. The CDR3 has 18 amino acids.

This clonotype was found many times. The chain recombines TRBV19 with TRBJ1-1; the D is unclear. This CDR3 contains 12 residues. The V gene's germline CDR1 is LNHDA and CDR2 SQIVND (reference sequence). V lost 1 base and J lost 1, with 1 base in between. CDR3 sequence (DNA): TGTGCCAGTAGTATAGGGAACACTGAAGCTTTCTTT. Encoded protein: CASSIGNTEAFF.

In its sample, this clonotype ranks as medium-sized. The rearrangement links TRBV11-2 to TRBJ2-3; possibly TRBD2 for D (5 bases). Looked up from germline, CDR1 is SGHAT and CDR2 is FQNNGV. The V end lost 9 bases, the J end lost 0 bases, and 16 bases lay between the germline ends. The CDR3 loop spans 15 amino acids. The CDR3 spells CASSAARLSTDTQYF. CDR3 DNA sequence: TGTGCCAGTAGCGCGGCCCGCCTTAGCACAGATACGCAGTATTTT.

The gene calls are TRBV5-1 and TRBJ2-7; 7 bases map to TRBD1. Germline trimming cut 4 bases from V and 2 bases from J; bases unmatched to any gene: 9. CDR3 size: 15 residues. Germline-derived CDR1 and CDR2 are SGHRS and YFSETQ. In DNA form, the CDR3 reads TGCGCCAGCAGCCCGGGGACAGCCGATGCCTACGAGCAGTACTTC. As protein: CASSPGTADAYEQYF.

In this sample, this clonotype is medium-sized. The genes are TRBV20-1 and TRBJ2-3; D assignment may be TRBD1 or TRBD2 (6 bases each). The ends were cut back, 3 bases at V and 7 bases at J, with 20 bases in the middle. This CDR3 has 15 amino acids. The germline V gene encodes CDR1 DFQATT and CDR2 SNEGSKA (reference sequence). CDR3 sequence (DNA): TGCAGTGCTAGTATTGGCCAGGGGAGGACATATACGCAGTATTTT. It encodes CSASIGQGRTYTQYF.

By its share, this clonotype is medium-sized. The chain joins TRBV28 to TRBJ2-5; 8 nucleotides match TRBD2. The CDR3 covers 16 residues. CDR1 is MDHEN, CDR2 SYDVKM, per germline. Trimming took 4 bases from V and 2 from J; bases not matched to a gene: 9. CDR3 nucleotides: TGTGCCAGCAGTTCCTTGGCGGGGGGCACACAAGAGACCCAGTACTTC. Protein product: CASSSLAGGTQETQYF.

This clonotype is medium-sized within its sample. The chain links TRBV21-1 to TRBJ1-2; the table's D gene call, TRBD1, was not cross checked with the DNA. TRBV21-1 has pseudogene status. CDR3 length equals 20 residues. The CDR3 DNA is TGTGCCAGCAGCAAAGAAGAGGGCCCCGGGACAGGGAAACGCATTCATGGCTACACCTTC. As protein: CASSKEEGPGTGKRIHGYTF.

Within the sample, this clonotype is medium-sized. The chain recombines TRBV12-3 or TRBV12-4 with TRBJ1-2; tentative D call: TRBD1 (6 bases). The CDR3 covers 15 residues. V lost 2 bases and J lost 0, with 10 bases in between. The CDR3 is CASSLQGFSNYGYTF. CDR3 DNA sequence: TGTGCCAGCAGTTTACAGGGGTTCTCTAACTATGGCTACACCTTC.

The chain recombines TRBV5-1 with TRBJ2-7; unclear D gene. The CDR3 has 14 amino acids. V was pared by 2 bases and J by 5 bases, with 14 bases between. Germline CDR1 reads SGHRS; CDR2 reads YFSETQ. CDR3 coding DNA: TGCGCCAGCAGCTTCCGACCCCAGGTCGACGAGCAGTACTTC. Its protein product is CASSFRPQVDEQYF.

This clonotype was picked up many times. This chain uses TRBV20-1 with TRBJ1-4, with 8 bases fitting TRBD1. The V gene's germline CDR1 is DFQATT and CDR2 SNEGSKA (reference sequence). The CDR3 totals 14 residues. With V trimmed by 5 bases and J by 11 bases, 13 bases remained unmatched. CDR3 loop: CSAAPGQGDGKLFF. CDR3 DNA: TGCAGTGCTGCCCCCGGACAGGGTGACGGGAAACTGTTTTTT.

The table lists this clonotype with many counts. The gene calls are TRBV28 and TRBJ2-1, with 10 bases fitting TRBD2. V was clipped by 8 bases and J by 9 bases; unmatched bases: 7. The CDR3 runs to 13 residues. Germline V CDR1 and CDR2: MDHEN, SYDVKM. The CDR3 region has the DNA TGTGCCAGCCTTAGCGGGGGGTTTTTTGAGCAGTTCTTC. Translated, it gives CASLSGGFFEQFF.

This clonotype qualifies as medium-sized. The rearrangement uses TRBV15 and TRBJ2-7; TRBD1 aligns across 11 bases. Germline trimming cut 4 bases from V and 2 bases from J; bases unmatched to any gene: 4. CDR3 size: 15 residues. The V gene's germline CDR1 is LNHNV and CDR2 YYDKDF (reference sequence). The CDR3 DNA reads TGTGCCACCAGCAAGGGACAGGGGGAACCCTACGAGCAGTACTTC. Translated, it gives CATSKGQGEPYEQYF.